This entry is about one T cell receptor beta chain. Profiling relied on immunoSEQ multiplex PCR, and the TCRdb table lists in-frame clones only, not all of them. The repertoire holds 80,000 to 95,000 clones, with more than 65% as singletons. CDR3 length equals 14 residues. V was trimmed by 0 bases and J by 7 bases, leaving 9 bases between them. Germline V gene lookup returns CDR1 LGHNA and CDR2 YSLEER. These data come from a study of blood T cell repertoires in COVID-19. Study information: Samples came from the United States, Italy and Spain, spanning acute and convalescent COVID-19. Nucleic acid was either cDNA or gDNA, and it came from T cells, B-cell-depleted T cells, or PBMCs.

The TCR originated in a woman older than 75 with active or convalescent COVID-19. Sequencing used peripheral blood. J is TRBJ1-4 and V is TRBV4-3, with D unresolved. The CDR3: CASSQDRSTEKLFF. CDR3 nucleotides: TGCGCCAGCAGCCAAGATCGATCTACTGAAAAACTGTTTTTT.